Following are 26 T cell receptor beta chains from one sample sequenced in a study of T cell clonality in common variable immunodeficiency. The assay was immunoSEQ multiplex PCR, and TCRdb's table has in-frame clones only and misses some. Captured here are 57,000 or so clones, none seen once; the top ten comprise about 1.5%. The sample comprised peripheral blood mononuclear cells. The receptors shown here come from a person aged 18 to 75 in good health.

This clone was seen many times. The read ends 3 residues shy of where the CDR3 ends; the end is completed using the germline J gene. V gene TRBV2 combines with J gene TRBJ1-4; 10 bases are a match to TRBD1. Germline V CDR1 and CDR2: SNHLY, FYNNEI. There are 18 residues in the CDR3. V lost 6 bases to trimming and J lost 0 bases; unmatched junction nucleotides: 10. CDR3 DNA (partial): TGTGCCAGCAGGGGAGGACAGGGGGAATTTGCAACTAATGAAAAA. This sequence encodes CASRGGQGEFATNEK. The complete CDR3 protein is CASRGGQGEFATNEKLFF.

This clone has at least ten counts. The read ends 3 residues shy of where the CDR3 ends; the end is completed using the germline J gene. This rearrangement joins TRBV29-1 to TRBJ2-7; TRBD2 aligns across 13 bases. Trimming took 7 bases from V and 5 from J; bases not matched to a gene: 5. This CDR3 has 13 residues. Germline-derived CDR1 and CDR2 are SQVTM and ANQGSEA. CDR3 DNA (partial): TGCAGCGCCGCCGGGACTAGCGGGGACGAG. Protein sequence: CSAAGTSGDE. In full, the CDR3 reads CSAAGTSGDEQYF.

This clone was seen more than once but under ten times. Partial CDR3 DNA: TGCGCCAGCAGTGGGACAGGGAACGGGGAA. Amino acid sequence: CASSGTGNGE. The whole CDR3 region reads CASSGTGNGEAFF. The rearrangement joins TRBV10-2 to TRBJ1-1; 8 nucleotides match TRBD1. The read ends 3 residues shy of where the CDR3 ends; the end is completed using the germline J gene. CDR1 and CDR2 from the germline V gene are WSHSY and SAAADI. This CDR3 region has 13 residues.

This clone was picked up many times. The read ends 3 residues before the CDR3 terminus; that terminus is restored from the germline J gene. V and J are TRBV20-1 and TRBJ2-2; 8 nucleotides align to TRBD2. Losses at the gene ends were 4 bases for V and 0 bases for J; bases not matched to a gene: 4. CDR3 length: 15 residues. CDR1 and CDR2 (germline): DFQATT, SNEGSKA (reference sequence). The CDR3 DNA, read in part, is TGCAGTGCTACAGCGGGAGTCCCGAACACCGGGGAG. It codes for CSATAGVPNTGE. The entire CDR3 sequence reads CSATAGVPNTGELFF.

This clone was seen many times. The read ends 3 residues shy of where the CDR3 ends; the end is completed using the germline J gene. V gene TRBV19 combines with J gene TRBJ2-3; 8 nucleotides match TRBD2. The length of the CDR3 is 16 residues. With 6 bases clipped from V and 2 bases from J, the junction kept 10 bases outside the gene matches. Germline CDR1 reads LNHDA; CDR2 reads SQIVND (reference sequence). The CDR3 loop is CASSQTSGGTTDTQYF. CDR3 bases read: TGTGCCAGTAGCCAAACTAGCGGAGGGACCACAGATACG.

The table lists this clone with many counts. The read terminates 3 residues ahead of where the CDR3 ends, so the germline J gene completes it. This sequence joins TRBV30 and TRBJ1-3; no definite D call. Germline CDR1 GTSNPN, CDR2 SVGIG (reference sequence). The CDR3 contains 11 residues. Trimming took off 5 bases at V and 4 bases at J, with 6 bases between the two ends. The part of the CDR3 DNA that was read is TGTGCCTGGGGTCTAGGAAACACC. Amino acid sequence: CAWGLGNT. The full CDR3 sequence reads CAWGLGNTIYF. Variable domain in full (rest from reference TRBV30 and TRBJ1-3): SQTIHQWPATLVQPVGSPLSLECTVEGTSNPNLYWYRQAAGRGLQLLFYSVGIGQISSEVPQNLSASRPQDRQFILSSKKLLLSDSGFYLCAWGLGNTIYFGEGSWLTVV.

This clone was found many times. The observed sequence ends 3 residues before the CDR3 terminus, with the missing tail filled in from the germline J gene. The chain recombines TRBV5-1 with TRBJ1-6; 10 nucleotides agree with TRBD1. Germline trimming cut 4 bases from V and 10 bases from J; bases unmatched to any gene: 5. Germline-derived CDR1 and CDR2 are SGHRS and YFSETQ. The CDR3 totals 14 residues. The CDR3 bases that were read are TGCGCCAGCAGCCCGGGACAGGGGTCCTCACCC. Translated, it gives CASSPGQGSSP. The entire CDR3 protein reads CASSPGQGSSPLHF.

This clone appeared many times. The CDR3 goes on 3 residues after the read ends, and that part is filled in from the germline J gene. J is TRBJ2-7 and V is TRBV6-2 or TRBV6-3; 8 bases agree with TRBD2. This CDR3 is 12 amino acids long. Germline CDR1 reads MNHEY; CDR2 reads SVGEGT. The junction had 2 bases not matched to a gene; V was cut back by 4 bases and J by 6 bases. The DNA read from the CDR3 is TGTGCCAGCAGTTTACGGGGGGGCGAG. Protein product: CASSLRGGE. Given in full, the CDR3 is CASSLRGGEQYF.

This clone was detected many times. The read halts 3 residues ahead of the CDR3 end, with the missing end drawn from the germline J gene. The chain joins TRBV5-1 to TRBJ2-5; the D gene is possibly TRBD1 (6 bases). V dropped 2 bases and J dropped 2 bases, with 19 bases sitting between them. Looked up from germline, CDR1 is SGHRS and CDR2 is YFSETQ. The CDR3 extends over 17 amino acids. CDR3 sequence reads: CASSFNPLGQGQETQYF. Partial CDR3 DNA: TGCGCCAGCAGCTTTAACCCGCTCGGGCAGGGGCAAGAGACC.

This clone appeared many times. The read stops 3 residues short of the end of the CDR3; the missing end is completed from the germline J gene. The chain carries TRBV20-1 and TRBJ1-1; a possible D gene is TRBD1 (5 bases). In germline, CDR1 is DFQATT, CDR2 SNEGSKA (reference sequence). This CDR3 contains 15 residues. Deletions cut 0 bases from V and 2 bases from J, with 13 bases between. The covered CDR3 bases are TGCAGTGCTAGAGATCGAGTCAGGGCAAACACTGAA. It specifies CSARDRVRANTE. From start to end, the CDR3 is CSARDRVRANTEAFF.

Many counts were recorded for this clone. The covered CDR3 bases are TGTGCCAGCAGCGTAGGACTAGCGATGGCCTACAATGAG. The encoded protein is CASSVGLAMAYNE. The whole CDR3 sequence is CASSVGLAMAYNEQFF. The chain carries TRBV9 and TRBJ2-1; 8 nucleotides match TRBD2. The read falls 3 residues short of the CDR3 end, and the missing part is taken from the germline J gene. Germline-derived CDR1 and CDR2 are SGDLS and YYNGEE. The J segment lost 2 bases and the V segment lost 0 bases, leaving 4 bases of the junction unmatched. The CDR3 totals 16 residues.

This clone has at least ten counts. The read gets to within 3 residues of the CDR3 end, and the germline J gene fills in the rest. The rearrangement links TRBV19 to TRBJ2-7, with 9 nucleotides matching TRBD1. The V segment lost 3 bases and the J segment 2 bases; nucleotides outside the gene matches: 5. This CDR3 has 15 residues. Germline V lookup: CDR1 LNHDA, CDR2 SQIVND (reference sequence). The CDR3 spells CASSIVTGGTYEQYF. The sequenced part of the CDR3 DNA is TGTGCCAGTAGTATTGTGACAGGGGGAACCTACGAG.

This clone was picked up many times. The read stops 3 residues short of the end of the CDR3; the missing end is completed from the germline J gene. The chain is built from TRBV29-1 and TRBJ2-5, with 14 bases aligning to TRBD2. V was clipped by 4 bases and J by 4 bases; unmatched bases: 5. The germline V gene encodes CDR1 SQVTM and CDR2 ANQGSEA. CDR3 length: 15 amino acids. CDR3 protein: CSVVGTSGSTETQYF. The CDR3 DNA, read in part, is TGCAGCGTTGTGGGGACTAGCGGGAGTACAGAGACC. Drawing the rest from reference TRBV29-1 and TRBJ2-5, the complete variable domain is SAVISQKPSRDICQRGTSLTIQCQVDSQVTMMFWYRQQPGQSLTLIATANQGSEATYESGFVIDKFPISRPNLTFSTLTVSNMSPEDSSIYLCSVVGTSGSTETQYFGPGTRLLVL.

The table lists this clone with a few counts. The read ends 3 residues before the CDR3 terminus; that terminus is restored from the germline J gene. The chain employs TRBV25-1 and TRBJ1-2; TRBD1 matches 12 bases. With V trimmed by 3 bases and J by 7 bases, 6 bases remained unmatched. Germline CDR1 MGHDK, CDR2 SYGVNS. The CDR3 totals 15 residues. The CDR3: CASSDPGQGASGYTF. CDR3 bases read: TGTGCCAGCAGTGATCCGGGACAGGGGGCATCTGGC.

This clone was picked up many times. The CDR3 extends 3 residues past the end of the read, so its final part is completed from the germline J gene. The chain combines TRBV20-1 with TRBJ2-7, with TRBD2 matching 10 bases. The germline V gene encodes CDR1 DFQATT and CDR2 SNEGSKA (reference sequence). This CDR3 spans 14 amino acids. V trimming: 2 bases; J trimming: 5 bases; junction bases outside the gene matches: 6. The CDR3 bases that were read are TGCAGTGCTAGACCTATAGCGGGAGGAGACGAG. Translating gives CSARPIAGGDE. The full CDR3 protein reads CSARPIAGGDEQYF.

This clone was seen at least ten times. The read ends 3 residues before the CDR3 terminus; that terminus is restored from the germline J gene. The chain employs TRBV28 and TRBJ2-3, with 8 bases lining up with TRBD2. The CDR3 is 15 amino acids. V gave up 3 bases and J gave up 2 bases; unmatched junction bases: 4. The V gene's germline CDR1 is MDHEN and CDR2 SYDVKM. CDR3 DNA (partial): TGTGCCAGCAGTTTCACTAGCGGAACCACAGATACG. Amino acids: CASSFTSGTTDT. The CDR3 reads in full as CASSFTSGTTDTQYF.

This clone was seen many times. The read ends 3 residues early relative to the CDR3; the germline J gene fills the gap. J is TRBJ2-7 and V is TRBV20-1, with 7 positions matching TRBD2. The CDR3 is 16 residues long. Germline V gene sequence: CDR1 DFQATT, CDR2 SNEGSKA (reference sequence). V shed 1 base and J 1 base; nucleotides not matched to a gene: 10. CDR3 DNA (partial): TGCAGTGCTAGAGGACGGGCGGGAGCCTTTTCCTACGAG. This translates into CSARGRAGAFSYE. The entire CDR3 is CSARGRAGAFSYEQYF.

The table lists this clone with many counts. The CDR3 goes on 3 residues after the read ends, and that part is filled in from the germline J gene. V and J are TRBV28 and TRBJ1-3; TRBD1 is a possible D gene (5 bases). The V gene lost 8 bases and the J gene lost 0 bases, with 14 bases spanning the gap. Germline values: CDR1 MDHEN, CDR2 SYDVKM. CDR3 size: 15 residues. Here the CDR3 reads CASYDGGYSGNTIYF. The sequenced part of the CDR3 DNA is TGTGCCAGCTACGATGGGGGGTACTCTGGAAACACC. Filled out from reference TRBV28 and TRBJ1-3, the complete variable domain reads DVKVTQSSRYLVKRTGEKVFLECVQDMDHENMFWYRQDPGLGLRLIYFSYDVKMKEKGDIPEGYSVSREKKERFSLILESASTNQTSMYLCASYDGGYSGNTIYFGEGSWLTVV.

This clone was seen many times. The read comes to an end 3 residues before the CDR3 does, leaving the germline J gene to fill in the end. The chain combines TRBV9 with TRBJ2-1, with TRBD2 identical over 12 bases. Germline trimming cut 2 bases from V and 5 bases from J; bases unmatched to any gene: 5. The CDR3 covers 16 residues. Germline V gives CDR1 SGDLS, CDR2 YYNGEE. Partial CDR3 DNA: TGTGCCAGCAGCGTGGCCACTAGCGGGAGGCACAATGAG. This sequence encodes CASSVATSGRHNE. The whole CDR3 sequence reads CASSVATSGRHNEQFF.

This clone was recorded many times. With the read ending 3 residues before the CDR3 end, the germline J gene is used to fill in that end. The chain carries TRBV2 and TRBJ2-7; TRBD2 matches at 11 bases. Germline trimming cut 4 bases from V and 3 bases from J; bases unmatched to any gene: 5. The V gene's germline CDR1 is SNHLY and CDR2 FYNNEI. The CDR3 runs 15 residues. The sequenced CDR3 bases are TGTGCCAGCAGTGCTACTAGCGGGAGAGTCTACGAG. Translated, it gives CASSATSGRVYE. The whole CDR3 protein is CASSATSGRVYEQYF. Complete variable domain (other parts from reference TRBV2 and TRBJ2-7): EPEVTQTPSHQVTQMGQEVILRCVPISNHLYFYWYRQILGQKVEFLVSFYNNEISEKSEIFDDQFSVERPDGSNFTLKIRSTKLEDSAMYFCASSATSGRVYEQYFGPGTRLTVT.

This clone has ten or more counts. Sequencing ends 3 residues short of the CDR3 end; the germline J gene provides the rest. The chain uses TRBV18 and TRBJ2-2; possible D gene TRBD2, 6 bases. Looked up from germline, CDR1 is KGHSH and CDR2 is LQKENI. The CDR3 has 16 amino acids. V was clipped by 0 bases and J by 0 bases, with 8 bases between them. CDR3 DNA (partial): TGTGCCAGCTCACCACCACCGGGGGCGAACACCGGGGAG. Its protein is CASSPPPGANTGE. From start to end, the CDR3 is CASSPPPGANTGELFF. Drawing the rest from reference TRBV18 and TRBJ2-2, the complete variable domain is NAGVMQNPRHLVRRRGQEARLRCSPMKGHSHVYWYRQLPEEGLKFMVYLQKENIIDESGMPKERFSAEFPKEGPSILRIQQVVRGDSAAYFCASSPPPGANTGELFFGEGSRLTVL.

Many counts were recorded for this clone. The sequenced fragment ends 3 residues before the CDR3 boundary, so the rest is inferred from the germline J gene. This chain uses TRBV7-6 with TRBJ1-2, with 7 bases matching TRBD1. V trimming: 2 bases; J trimming: 0 bases; junction bases outside the gene matches: 3. Germline-derived CDR1 and CDR2 are SGHVS and FNYEAQ. The CDR3 has 15 residues. Partial CDR3 DNA: TGTGCCAGCAGCTTACGGACAGGACCTAACTATGGC. Encoded protein: CASSLRTGPNYG. From start to end, the CDR3 is CASSLRTGPNYGYTF.

This clone came up many times. The read comes to an end 3 residues before the CDR3 does, leaving the germline J gene to fill in the end. The chain carries TRBV2 and TRBJ2-1; D is unresolved. There are 11 residues in the CDR3. Germline CDR1 is SNHLY and CDR2 is FYNNEI. V was cut by 7 bases and J by 6 bases, with 7 bases left in between. The CDR3 protein is CASILSNEQFF. The CDR3 DNA, read in part, is TGTGCCAGCATTCTTTCCAATGAG. The complete variable domain, with remaining parts taken from reference TRBV2 and TRBJ2-1, reads EPEVTQTPSHQVTQMGQEVILRCVPISNHLYFYWYRQILGQKVEFLVSFYNNEISEKSEIFDDQFSVERPDGSNFTLKIRSTKLEDSAMYFCASILSNEQFFGPGTRLTVL.

This clone came up many times. The read ends 3 residues shy of where the CDR3 ends; the end is completed using the germline J gene. The gene calls are TRBV20-1 and TRBJ2-1; possibly TRBD2 for D (5 bases). The V end was cut by 4 bases, the J end by 1 base, with 11 bases between. The CDR3 covers 14 residues. Looked up from germline, CDR1 is DFQATT and CDR2 is SNEGSKA (reference sequence). CDR3 DNA (partial): TGCAGTGCTATGGAGCGGAAATCCTACAATGAG. Protein: CSAMERKSYNE. The whole CDR3 reads CSAMERKSYNEQFF.

This clone was picked up many times. The read terminates 3 residues before the CDR3 end, so the remaining end is supplied by the germline J gene. The rearrangement uses TRBV20-1 and TRBJ2-7; 9 bases map to TRBD2. The CDR3 contains 16 residues. V trimming: 5 bases; J trimming: 0 bases; junction bases outside the gene matches: 11. Germline CDR1 and CDR2: DFQATT and SNEGSKA (reference sequence). Here the CDR3 reads CSAPRASGISSYEQYF. CDR3 DNA, as far as it was read: TGCAGTGCTCCCCGCGCTAGCGGGATTTCCTCCTACGAG.

This clone came up many times. Read data end 3 residues before the CDR3 end; the end is taken from the germline J gene. The chain links TRBV18 to TRBJ1-1, with D perhaps matching TRBD1 (5 bases). V shed 2 bases and J shed 1 base, with 5 bases lying between them. The CDR3 is made up of 13 amino acids. Germline V lookup: CDR1 KGHSH, CDR2 LQKENI. The CDR3 is CASSPGQNTEAFF. Incomplete CDR3 DNA: TGTGCCAGCTCACCAGGACAGAACACTGAA. Together with reference TRBV18 and TRBJ1-1, the CDR3 gives the full variable domain: NAGVMQNPRHLVRRRGQEARLRCSPMKGHSHVYWYRQLPEEGLKFMVYLQKENIIDESGMPKERFSAEFPKEGPSILRIQQVVRGDSAAYFCASSPGQNTEAFFGQGTRLTVV.